These 10 T cell receptor beta chains originate from one sample sequenced in a study of T cell responses to AZD1222 COVID-19 vaccine. Repertoires were generated with immunoSEQ multiplex PCR, while TCRdb's copy carries only in-frame clones and drops some. The sample has 150,000 to 200,000 clones, 85% to 95% seen once. Sequences were derived from peripheral blood, sampled on day 0 of AZD1222 vaccination. These receptors originate from an adult in good health.

The V gene is TRBV28, the J gene TRBJ2-7, with 10 bases aligning to TRBD2. Germline CDR1 and CDR2: MDHEN and SYDVKM. J gave up 1 base and V 3 bases, and 3 bases lay outside the gene matches. The CDR3 contains 15 residues. CDR3 nucleotides: TGTGCCAGCAGTTTCCCTAGCGGGGGTTCCTACGAGCAGTACTTC. It is translated as CASSFPSGGSYEQYF.

Points on this clone: Different DNA sequences within this sample yield the same CDR3. This chain joins TRBV11-2 and TRBJ1-1; no clear D. Deletions cut 5 bases from V and 8 bases from J, with 3 bases between. Germline V lookup: CDR1 SGHAT, CDR2 FQNNGV. The CDR3 is 9 amino acids. The CDR3 region is CASSPEAFF. CDR3 in DNA: TGTGCCAGCAGCCCCGAAGCTTTCTTT.

This clone was seen only a few times. V usage is TRBV7-9 and J usage is TRBJ1-4, with TRBD1 as a possible D gene (5 bases). The germline V gene has CDR1 SEHNR and CDR2 FQNEAQ (reference sequence). This CDR3 is 15 amino acids long. Trimming pared 1 base from V and 8 bases from J, leaving 14 bases between. The CDR3 DNA reads as TGTGCCAGCAGCTTAGACACCTTGTGGGGCGAAAAACTGTTTTTT. It yields the protein CASSLDTLWGEKLFF.

The V and J genes are TRBV28 and TRBJ2-4; D might be TRBD1 or TRBD2, each matching 5 bases. V was trimmed by 1 base and J by 0 bases, leaving 7 bases between them. Germline CDR1 is MDHEN and CDR2 is SYDVKM. This CDR3 has 15 amino acids. The DNA for the CDR3 is TGTGCCAGCAGTTTATATGGGACAGCCAAAAACATTCAGTACTTC. This gives the protein CASSLYGTAKNIQYF. The complete variable domain, with remaining parts taken from reference TRBV28 and TRBJ2-4, reads DVKVTQSSRYLVKRTGEKVFLECVQDMDHENMFWYRQDPGLGLRLIYFSYDVKMKEKGDIPEGYSVSREKKERFSLILESASTNQTSMYLCASSLYGTAKNIQYFGAGTRLSVL.

The chain combines TRBV5-1 with TRBJ2-6; 9 bases line up with TRBD1. This CDR3 has 18 residues. Trimming took 0 bases from V and 0 from J; bases not matched to a gene: 4. CDR1 is SGHRS, CDR2 YFSETQ, per germline. The CDR3 protein is CASSLDRGRYSGANVLTF. The CDR3 DNA reads TGCGCCAGCAGCTTGGACAGGGGGCGCTACTCTGGGGCCAACGTCCTGACTTTC.

The CDR3 bases are TGTGCCAGCAGTGAAGCGGGGTTCGTAGGACGGGCTTTCTTT. It codes for CASSEAGFVGRAFF. This rearrangement joins TRBV2 to TRBJ1-1; D is ambiguous. Germline loops: CDR1 SNHLY, CDR2 FYNNEI. The V and J ends lost 0 bases and 11 bases respectively, with 16 bases between them. CDR3 length: 14 amino acids.

V usage is TRBV27 and J usage is TRBJ2-3, with 9 bases lining up with TRBD2. In germline, CDR1 is MNHEY, CDR2 SMNVEV (reference sequence). The CDR3 is 16 residues long. After removal of 5 bases from V and 0 bases from J, the junction contained 6 bases not matched to a gene. The DNA for the CDR3 is TGTGCCAGCAGTGGATCTAGCGGGGAGAGCACAGATACGCAGTATTTT. Its protein is CASSGSSGESTDTQYF.

This sequence joins TRBV5-8 and TRBJ1-3; perhaps TRBD1 as D (5 bases). The CDR3 length is 13 residues. With 1 base removed from V and 6 bases from J, the gap between germline ends came to 8 bases. Germline CDR1 is SGHTS and CDR2 is YDEGEE. Here the CDR3 reads CASSLRRANTIYF. In DNA form, the CDR3 reads TGTGCCAGCAGCTTGCGCAGGGCAAACACCATATATTTT.

V is TRBV7-9 and J is TRBJ1-1, with 8 bases aligning to TRBD1. Germline lookup yields CDR1 SEHNR and CDR2 FQNEAQ (reference sequence). The length of the CDR3 is 14 residues. V gave up 3 bases and J gave up 6 bases; unmatched junction bases: 6. Written as DNA, the CDR3 is TGTGCCAGCAGCTTTTCGGACAGGGCCCCTGAAGCTTTCTTT. Translating gives CASSFSDRAPEAFF.

The CDR3 DNA reads as TGTGCCAGCTCACCAGCGGGCCAAGAGACCCAGTACTTC. Protein sequence: CASSPAGQETQYF. V gene TRBV18 combines with J gene TRBJ2-5; tentatively, D is TRBD2 (5 bases). Germline CDR1 KGHSH, CDR2 LQKENI. CDR3 length: 13 residues. Trimming removed 2 bases at V and 1 base at J, with 5 bases between.